This T cell receptor (beta chain) was observed in a study of T-cell reconstitution after alpha-beta-depleted transplantation in children listed by TCRdb under 2016. Describing the broader study: T-cell immune reconstitution after TCRalphabeta/CD19-depleted allogeneic hematopoietic cell transplantation in children was quantitatively tracked in the study by means of TCR repertoire profiling.

Notes on this clonotype: What this receptor recognizes is not known. No base-level quality is on record; no much larger clone is a single base apart.

From a lookup of the germline V gene, CDR1 and CDR2 are SGHVS and FNYEAQ. Relative to germline, V is 5 bases shorter and J is 0 bases shorter, with 20 bases between their ends. Counted from cysteine to phenylalanine, this CDR3 has 18 amino acids. CDR3 DNA is the only sequence kept; it has 54 bases, read in frame from the first base. Library generation was performed with PCR. The sequencer was an Illumina HiSeq 2500. TCR libraries were prepared with molecular barcoding, using unique molecular identifiers to normalize TCRbeta repertoire quantification. TCRdb trimmed the raw reads at Q25, called clones with MiXCR and kept productive beta chains. Each record represents a unique CDR3 protein, reported with the most common genes and DNA among its rows. This sample lists 380,000 or so distinct CDR3 sequences; roughly 13% were detected once. The leading ten clones occupy approximately 4.3% of the sample.

The sequence came from a human donor who donated a stem cell graft to a child with Fanconi anemia. The sequenced sample was PBMCs, obtained from the stem cell graft. Recombination connected TRBV7-6 to TRBJ1-3; the D gene lacks a confident call. The CDR3 protein is CASSLRPQRRISGNTIYF. The sequenced DNA: TGTGCCAGCAGCCTTCGCCCCCAAAGACGGATCTCTGGAAACACCATATATTTT.